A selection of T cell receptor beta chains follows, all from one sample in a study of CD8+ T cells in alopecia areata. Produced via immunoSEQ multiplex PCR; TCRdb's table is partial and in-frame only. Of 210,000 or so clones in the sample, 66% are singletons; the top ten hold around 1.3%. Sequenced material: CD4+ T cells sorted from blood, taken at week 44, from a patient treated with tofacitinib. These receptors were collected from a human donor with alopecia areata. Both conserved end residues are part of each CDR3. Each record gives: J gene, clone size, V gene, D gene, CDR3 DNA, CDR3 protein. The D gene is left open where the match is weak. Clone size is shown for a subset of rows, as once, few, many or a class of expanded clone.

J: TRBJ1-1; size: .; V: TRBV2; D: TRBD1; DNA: TGTGCCAGCAGTGAAGCCCGACAGGGAGCTTTCTTT; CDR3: CASSEARQGAFF
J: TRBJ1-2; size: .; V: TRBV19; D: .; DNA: TGTGCCAGTACCCCCTGGGGGGTCGTGGGGGATGGCTACACCTTC; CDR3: CASTPWGVVGDGYTF
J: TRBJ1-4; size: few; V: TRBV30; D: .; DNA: TGTGCCTGGAGTGGGCAAGGCGTTGAAAAACTGTTTTTT; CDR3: CAWSGQGVEKLFF
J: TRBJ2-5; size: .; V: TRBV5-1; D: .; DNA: TGCGCCAGCAGCTTGGACTGGGGGAGTGGAGAGACCCAGTACTTC; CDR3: CASSLDWGSGETQYF
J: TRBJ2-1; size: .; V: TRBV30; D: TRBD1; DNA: TGTGCCTGGAGTGGACAGGGCGGCAATGAGCAGTTCTTC; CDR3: CAWSGQGGNEQFF
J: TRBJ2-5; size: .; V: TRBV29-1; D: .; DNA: TGCAGCGTCGATCAGGTTGCGGGGGAGACCCAGTACTTC; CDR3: CSVDQVAGETQYF
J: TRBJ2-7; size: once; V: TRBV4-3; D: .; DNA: TGCGCCAGCAGCCAAGGGGGCGGGTACGAGCAGTACTTC; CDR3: CASSQGGGYEQYF
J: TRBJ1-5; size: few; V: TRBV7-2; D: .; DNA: TGTGCCAGCAGCACCCAGAATCAGCCCCAGCATTTT; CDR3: CASSTQNQPQHF
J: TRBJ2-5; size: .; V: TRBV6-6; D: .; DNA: TGTGCCAGCAGTAATAAAGAGACCCAGTACTTC; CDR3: CASSNKETQYF
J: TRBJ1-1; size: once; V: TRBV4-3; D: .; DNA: TGCGCCAGCAGCCAAGAAGGGGAGACTGAAGCTTTCTTT; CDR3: CASSQEGETEAFF
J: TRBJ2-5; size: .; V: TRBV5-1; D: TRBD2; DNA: TGCGCCAGCACCCTTCGCGCGGGGGGGCCGGGAGAGACCCAGTACTTC; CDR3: CASTLRAGGPGETQYF
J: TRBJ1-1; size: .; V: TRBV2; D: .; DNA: TGTGCCAGCAATGGCGGACAGCTGAACACTGAAGCTTTCTTT; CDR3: CASNGGQLNTEAFF
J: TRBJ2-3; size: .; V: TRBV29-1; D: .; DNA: TGCAGCGGTAGTGTGGTCTCAGATACGCAGTATTTT; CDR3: CSGSVVSDTQYF
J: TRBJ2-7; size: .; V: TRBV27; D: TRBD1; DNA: TGTGCCAGCAGTTTCCAACCGGGACAGGGTTACGAGCAGTACTTC; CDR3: CASSFQPGQGYEQYF
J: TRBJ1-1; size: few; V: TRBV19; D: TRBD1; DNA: TGTGCCAGTAGTGAACAGGGGACAGGGTTGGCTTTCTTT; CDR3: CASSEQGTGLAFF
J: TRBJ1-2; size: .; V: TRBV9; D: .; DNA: TGTGCCAGCAGCGTAGCCGAGCGGGTCTATGGCTACACCTTC; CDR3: CASSVAERVYGYTF
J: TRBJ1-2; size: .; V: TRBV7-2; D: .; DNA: TGTGCCAGCAGCTTATACCCTGTGGGCTACACCTTC; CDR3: CASSLYPVGYTF
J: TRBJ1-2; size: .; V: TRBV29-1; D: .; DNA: TGCAGCGTTGAAGGAGGCACGTCTAACTATGGCTACACCTTC; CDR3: CSVEGGTSNYGYTF
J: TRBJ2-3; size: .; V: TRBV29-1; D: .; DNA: TGCAGCGTTGAAGGGGGACAGCGGGGGCCAACTAGCACAGATACGCAGTATTTT; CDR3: CSVEGGQRGPTSTDTQYF
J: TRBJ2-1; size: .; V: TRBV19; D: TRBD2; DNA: TGTGCCAGCTCTGACGGGCGGGGGTACAATGAGCAGTTCTTC; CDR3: CASSDGRGYNEQFF
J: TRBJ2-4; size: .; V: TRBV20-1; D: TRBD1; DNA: TGCAGTGCTAGTGATGGGACAGTGTTTAACTTC; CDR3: CSASDGTVFNF
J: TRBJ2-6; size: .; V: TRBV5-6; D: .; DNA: TGTGCCAGCAGCGAACAGGGACCTGGGGCCAACGTCCTGACTTTC; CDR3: CASSEQGPGANVLTF
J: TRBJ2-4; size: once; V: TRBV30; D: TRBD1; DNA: TGTGCCTGGAGTCTGACAGGGTCGACTTCTACTAACATTCAGTACTTC; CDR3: CAWSLTGSTSTNIQYF
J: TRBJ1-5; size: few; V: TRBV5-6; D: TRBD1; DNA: TGTGCCAGCAGCGGACAGGGAAATCAGCCCCAGCATTTT; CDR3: CASSGQGNQPQHF
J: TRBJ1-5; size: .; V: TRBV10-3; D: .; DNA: TGTGCCATCAGTGATCAGGGAGGTAGCAATCAGCCCCAGCATTTT; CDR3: CAISDQGGSNQPQHF
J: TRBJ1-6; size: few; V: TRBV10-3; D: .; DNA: TGTGCCACCTCGGACGACAACTCACCCCTCCACTTT; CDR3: CATSDDNSPLHF